These 13 T cell receptor beta chains were sequenced from one sample in a study of shared clonotypes between healthy human individuals. Some clones are missing from TCRdb's copy, which holds only in-frame ones; the method was immunoSEQ multiplex PCR. The sample yields about a million clones, approximately 80% seen once. The sequenced sample was memory CD4+ T cells sorted from blood. Subset meaning: CD45RA-negative fraction. The origin of the receptors is a man between 18 and 35 years old in good health.

The chain carries TRBV10-3 and TRBJ2-2; D gene unclear. The CDR3 covers 13 residues. V dropped 5 bases and J dropped 3 bases, with 7 bases sitting between them. Germline CDR1 reads ENHRY; CDR2 reads SYGVKD. The CDR3 protein is CAISPRDTGELFF. The CDR3 coding sequence is TGTGCCATCAGTCCCCGGGACACCGGGGAGCTGTTTTTT.

The CDR3 nucleotides read TGTGCCAGCAGTTTCGGGGGACAGGGAAAGGGTGAAAAACTGTTTTTT. Encoded protein: CASSFGGQGKGEKLFF. The chain has TRBV5-4 and TRBJ1-4; 9 nucleotides agree with TRBD1. The CDR3 length is 16 residues. From germline, CDR1 is SGHNT and CDR2 YYREEE (reference sequence). V shed 5 bases, J shed 7 bases, and the junction held 12 bases outside the gene matches.

This clone was found once. The chain has TRBV29-1 and TRBJ1-2; D remains ambiguous. In germline, CDR1 is SQVTM, CDR2 ANQGSEA. The length of the CDR3 is 13 residues. Trimming removed 3 bases from V and 8 bases from J, with 16 bases in between. The chain's CDR3 is CSVDDGRLWGYTF. The CDR3 DNA sequence: TGCAGCGTTGATGACGGCAGGCTTTGGGGCTACACCTTC.

CDR3 region: CASSSLTSGKETQYF. The DNA for the CDR3 is TGTGCCAGCAGCTCCCTGACTAGCGGGAAAGAGACCCAGTACTTC. V is TRBV27 and J is TRBJ2-5, with 11 nucleotides matching TRBD2. The CDR3 is made up of 15 amino acids. Trimming at V came to 6 bases and at J to 3 bases, leaving 6 bases not matched to a gene. Germline loops: CDR1 MNHEY, CDR2 SMNVEV (reference sequence).

This clone was observed at least ten times. This chain links TRBV28 with TRBJ1-6; D gene uncertain. The CDR3 totals 16 residues. Trimming shortened V by 6 bases and J by 0 bases, and 12 bases separated the two germline ends. Germline CDR1 MDHEN, CDR2 SYDVKM. CDR3 protein: CASSVSGGSYNSPLHF. Written as DNA, the CDR3 is TGTGCCAGCAGCGTGTCTGGTGGCTCCTATAATTCACCCCTCCACTTT.

This chain joins TRBV5-1 and TRBJ2-1; no definite D call. V dropped 2 bases and J dropped 8 bases, with 14 bases sitting between them. The CDR3 is 14 residues long. Germline CDR1 reads SGHRS; CDR2 reads YFSETQ. The CDR3 DNA is TGCGCCAGCAGCTTACTGCTAGATCGGGATGAGCAGTTCTTC. Translating it yields CASSLLLDRDEQFF. The variable domain in full, completed from reference TRBV5-1 and TRBJ2-1, reads KAGVTQTPRYLIKTRGQQVTLSCSPISGHRSVSWYQQTPGQGLQFLFEYFSETQRNKGNFPGRFSGRQFSNSRSEMNVSTLELGDSALYLCASSLLLDRDEQFFGPGTRLTVL.

This clone was seen a single time. V is TRBV2 and J is TRBJ1-2, with 7 nucleotides matching TRBD1. CDR3 length: 14 residues. The V gene's germline CDR1 is SNHLY and CDR2 FYNNEI. J gave up 2 bases and V 10 bases, and 10 bases lay outside the gene matches. As DNA, the CDR3 is TGTGCCACAGGGACAGACGGAAACAACTATGGCTACACCTTC. Protein: CATGTDGNNYGYTF. The full variable domain, with the rest looked up from reference TRBV2 and TRBJ1-2, is EPEVTQTPSHQVTQMGQEVILRCVPISNHLYFYWYRQILGQKVEFLVSFYNNEISEKSEIFDDQFSVERPDGSNFTLKIRSTKLEDSAMYFCATGTDGNNYGYTFGSGTRLTVV.

This clone was detected once. The chain recombines TRBV6-4 with TRBJ2-1; TRBD2 agrees at 8 bases. Germline CDR1 MRHNA, CDR2 SNTAGT. V was clipped by 3 bases and J by 10 bases; unmatched bases: 8. The CDR3 spans 14 residues. The CDR3 sequence: CASSDDGLAGEQFF. In DNA form, the CDR3 reads TGTGCCAGCAGTGATGACGGACTAGCCGGAGAGCAGTTCTTC.

Written as DNA, the CDR3 is TGCGCCAGCAGTTACGGACAGGCCTACGAGCAGTACTTC. Residues: CASSYGQAYEQYF. The J gene is TRBJ2-7, the V gene TRBV5-1; 7 bases match TRBD1. The CDR3 totals 13 residues. In germline, CDR1 is SGHRS, CDR2 YFSETQ. Trimming took 5 bases from V and 2 from J; bases not matched to a gene: 4. The complete variable domain, with remaining parts taken from reference TRBV5-1 and TRBJ2-7, reads KAGVTQTPRYLIKTRGQQVTLSCSPISGHRSVSWYQQTPGQGLQFLFEYFSETQRNKGNFPGRFSGRQFSNSRSEMNVSTLELGDSALYLCASSYGQAYEQYFGPGTRLTVT.

The chain recombines TRBV6-5 with TRBJ2-3; no clear D. The germline V gene has CDR1 MNHEY and CDR2 SVGAGI. The CDR3 loop spans 13 amino acids. Trimming left V 5 bases short and J 4 bases short, with 10 bases between. CDR3 in DNA: TGTGCCAGCAGTCCCCAATTTTCAGATACGCAGTATTTT. Translation gives CASSPQFSDTQYF.

The rearrangement links TRBV19 to TRBJ2-7, with D tentatively TRBD2 (5 bases). This CDR3 is built from 13 residues. CDR1 is LNHDA, CDR2 SQIVND, per germline (reference sequence). V was shortened by 3 bases and J by 6 bases, with 12 bases between the two germline ends. The CDR3 region is CASSIGGLGEQYF. For the CDR3, the DNA is TGTGCCAGTAGTATCGGCGGGCTTGGCGAGCAGTACTTC.

V and J are TRBV7-9 and TRBJ2-1, with D possibly being TRBD1 (5 bases). CDR1 and CDR2 from the germline V gene are SEHNR and FQNEAQ (reference sequence). V was pared by 4 bases and J by 4 bases, with 8 bases between. There are 13 residues in the CDR3. The CDR3 DNA reads as TGTGCCAGCAGCTCGACAGCGTACAATGAGCAGTTCTTC. As protein: CASSSTAYNEQFF.

The chain joins TRBV7-9 to TRBJ1-1; D perhaps matches TRBD1 (5 bases). From germline, CDR1 is SEHNR and CDR2 FQNEAQ (reference sequence). The germline V and J ends were trimmed by 0 bases and 4 bases, with 9 bases remaining between them. The CDR3 covers 14 residues. Written as DNA, the CDR3 is TGTGCCAGCAGCTTAGCCTCGGGGGGCACTGAAGCTTTCTTT. Translated, it gives CASSLASGGTEAFF.